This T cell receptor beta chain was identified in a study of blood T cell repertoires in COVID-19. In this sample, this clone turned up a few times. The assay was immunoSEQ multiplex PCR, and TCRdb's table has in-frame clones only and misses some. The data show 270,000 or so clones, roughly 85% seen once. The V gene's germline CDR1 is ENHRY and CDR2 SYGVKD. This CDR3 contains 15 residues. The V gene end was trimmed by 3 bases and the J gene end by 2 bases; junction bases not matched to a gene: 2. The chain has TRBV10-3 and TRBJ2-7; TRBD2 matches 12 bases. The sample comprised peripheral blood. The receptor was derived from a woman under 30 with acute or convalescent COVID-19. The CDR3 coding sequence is TGTGCCATCAGTGAATGGACTAGCGGGACCTACGAGCAGTACTTC. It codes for CAISEWTSGTYEQYF.